Each of the 2 T cell receptor beta chains below was sequenced from the same sample in a study of blood T cell repertoires in COVID-19. Profiling relied on immunoSEQ multiplex PCR, and the TCRdb table lists in-frame clones only, not all of them. The sample carries roughly 240,000 clones, more than 75% recorded once. Sequencing was done on a sample of PBMCs or T cells enriched from blood (not recorded which). These receptors originate from a woman aged 45-59 years who had recovered from COVID-19.

The rearrangement links TRBV7-8 to TRBJ2-2; TRBD2 matches 13 bases. The germline CDR1 and CDR2 sequences are SGHVS and FQNEAQ. The trim removed 4 bases at V and 1 base at J, leaving 9 bases unmatched. This CDR3 has 19 amino acids. The CDR3 DNA sequence: TGTGCCAGCAGCTCCGCATTGGGACTAGCGGGAATGAACACCGGGGAGCTGTTTTTT. It is translated as CASSSALGLAGMNTGELFF.

The chain uses TRBV7-9 and TRBJ2-6, with 9 nucleotides matching TRBD1. V lost 5 bases and J lost 1; bases outside the gene matches: 6. Germline V gene sequence: CDR1 SEHNR, CDR2 FQNEAQ (reference sequence). The CDR3 totals 17 residues. The CDR3 protein is CASSRRDRVSGANVLTF. The CDR3 DNA reads TGTGCCAGCAGCCGCCGGGACAGGGTGTCTGGGGCCAACGTCCTGACTTTC.